The 10 T cell receptor beta chains below were found in one sample sequenced in a study of T-cell memory formation after mild COVID-19. TCRdb analysed the 5' RACE reads with MiXCR anew, one entry per CDR3 protein. The data hold some 320,000 distinct CDR3 sequences, with about a sixth observed a single time. The sequenced sample consisted of PBMCs or a T cell subset sorted from them (not recorded which). All receptors derive from a man between 18 and 29 years old who had mild COVID-19 (a few samples of this study predate the infection). Cell type and time point are not known.

This clonotype has only a few counts. The chain carries TRBV28 and TRBJ1-2; 9 bases are shared with TRBD1. The trim removed 5 bases at V and 3 bases at J, leaving 10 bases unmatched. The length of the CDR3 is 16 residues. CDR1 MDHEN and CDR2 SYDVKM come from the germline V gene. The DNA of the CDR3 is TGTGCCAGCAGTGGGACAGGGTGGCCTGGGGACTATGGCTACACCTTC. Protein: CASSGTGWPGDYGYTF.

The V call is TRBV7-3, the J call TRBJ1-1; 7 bases map to TRBD1. The CDR3 runs 14 residues. With V trimmed by 5 bases and J by 4 bases, 7 bases remained unmatched. CDR1 is SGHTA, CDR2 FQGTGA, per germline. The CDR3 DNA is TGTGCCAGCAGCAAAGACAGGGACGTCACTGAAGCTTTCTTT. Amino acids: CASSKDRDVTEAFF.

This clonotype was recorded many times. The chain couples TRBV5-1 to TRBJ2-1; tentative D call: TRBD1 (5 bases). CDR3 size: 14 residues. Germline V gives CDR1 SGHRS, CDR2 YFSETQ. The V and J ends lost 4 bases and 1 base respectively, with 9 bases between them. The CDR3 sequence is CASSTGLSYNEQFF. CDR3 DNA: TGCGCCAGCAGCACAGGCCTTTCCTACAATGAGCAGTTCTTC.

V and J are TRBV21-1 and TRBJ2-5; the D call of TRBD2 is as the table states it, not checked on the DNA. TRBV21-1 represents a pseudogene. The CDR3 extends over 15 amino acids. Written as DNA, the CDR3 is TGTGCCAGCAGCAAGGGGAGGGATGGCGGCGAGACCCAGTACTTC. This sequence encodes CASSKGRDGGETQYF.

This chain joins TRBV29-1 and TRBJ1-1, with 8 bases that match TRBD1. This CDR3 contains 12 residues. The germline V gene encodes CDR1 SQVTM and CDR2 ANQGSEA. V was pared by 7 bases and J by 3 bases, with 4 bases of the junction left unmatched. The CDR3 spells CSATGVDTEAFF. The DNA for the CDR3 is TGCAGCGCGACAGGGGTTGACACTGAAGCTTTCTTT.

This clonotype was counted at least ten times. This chain links TRBV5-1 with TRBJ2-1, with TRBD1 matching 9 bases. This CDR3 spans 13 amino acids. The germline V gene has CDR1 SGHRS and CDR2 YFSETQ. V shed 3 bases and J 8 bases; nucleotides not matched to a gene: 3. The CDR3 nucleotides read TGCGCCAGCAGCTACCGGACAGGGGATGAGCAGTTCTTC. This gives the protein CASSYRTGDEQFF.

V and J are TRBV15 and TRBJ1-5; TRBD1 matches 7 bases. Germline V gene sequence: CDR1 LNHNV, CDR2 YYDKDF (reference sequence). V was clipped by 1 base and J by 0 bases; unmatched bases: 18. The CDR3 extends over 21 amino acids. The CDR3: CATSRGGGRGGKSFSNQPQHF. The CDR3 DNA sequence: TGTGCCACCAGCAGAGGTGGTGGGAGAGGGGGCAAGTCCTTTAGCAATCAGCCCCAGCATTTT.

In this sample, this clonotype turned up a few times. This chain uses TRBV11-2 with TRBJ1-6; TRBD1 matches 9 bases. Trimming cost V 3 bases and J 10 bases; bases outside gene matches: 13. In germline, CDR1 is SGHAT, CDR2 FQNNGV. CDR3 length equals 17 residues. The CDR3 nucleotides read TGTGCCAGCAGCTTTGCCCCGGGACAGGGTGCGGGATCACCCCTCCACTTT. Residues: CASSFAPGQGAGSPLHF.

This clonotype was found a few times. The chain employs TRBV7-9 and TRBJ2-5; D may correspond to TRBD1 or TRBD2 (5 bases each). The ends were cut back, 3 bases at V and 5 bases at J, with 19 bases in the middle. Germline loops: CDR1 SEHNR, CDR2 FQNEAQ (reference sequence). This CDR3 contains 16 residues. The chain's CDR3 is CASSFIQRGEGETQYF. The DNA for the CDR3 is TGTGCCAGCAGCTTTATACAGAGAGGGGAAGGGGAGACCCAGTACTTC.

The chain recombines TRBV3-1 with TRBJ1-3; tentative D call: TRBD1 (5 bases). There are 15 residues in the CDR3. Germline V gene lookup returns CDR1 LGHDT and CDR2 YNNKEL (reference sequence). V dropped 1 base and J dropped 2 bases, with 9 bases sitting between them. CDR3 amino acids: CASSQVRETGNTIYF. DNA for the CDR3: TGTGCCAGCAGCCAAGTCAGGGAGACTGGAAACACCATATATTTT.